This is a list of T cell receptor beta chains from one sample in a study of regulatory T cells in long-lasting Graves disease. Each CDR3 protein gets one entry after TCRdb re-called the multiplex PCR reads with MiXCR. This sample has hundreds of thousands of distinct CDR3 sequences; roughly 15% occur once, and the top ten carry 15% to 20%. This sample also appeared in a second study, on T cells in Graves' hyperthyroidism and ophthalmopathy.

The material was peripheral blood mononuclear cells (PBMCs), obtained at new diagnosis, from a patient treated with antithyroid drugs. The receptors originated from a woman between 25 and 40 years old with Graves disease. Both conserved end residues are part of each CDR3. A D gene is named only where the DNA matches it firmly. Size is stated for part of the rows, as once, few or many counts, or as a class when the clone is expanded.

V	J	size	D	CDR3	DNA
TRBV24-1	TRBJ1-5	NA	NA	CATSDGGIGSNQSQHF	TGTGCCACCAGTGATGGGGGGATAGGTAGCAATCAGTCCCAGCATTTT
TRBV28	TRBJ1-2	many	NA	CASSLFSLYGYTF	TGTGCCAGCAGTTTATTTAGCCTTTATGGCTACACCTTC
TRBV27	TRBJ1-5	few	NA	CASSFSGVGNQPQHF	TGTGCCAGCAGTTTTTCCGGGGTCGGGAATCAGCCCCAGCATTTT
TRBV10-3	TRBJ1-3	NA	NA	CASSSPTATIYF	TGTGCCAGCAGTTCCCCCACCGCAACCATATATTTT
TRBV5-1	TRBJ2-1	many	NA	CASSRTSGTYNEQFF	TGCGCCAGCAGCCGGACAAGTGGGACCTACAATGAGCAGTTCTTC
TRBV30	TRBJ2-2	NA	NA	CAWSRDWLTGELFF	TGTGCCTGGAGCCGGGACTGGCTCACCGGGGAGCTGTTTTTT
TRBV7-9	TRBJ2-5	NA	NA	CASSFRSGAGETQYF	TGTGCCAGCAGTTTTCGGTCCGGCGCGGGAGAGACCCAGTACTTC
TRBV5-6	TRBJ2-2	NA	NA	CASSSGTITGELFF	TGTGCCAGCAGCTCCGGGACAATAACCGGGGAGCTGTTTTTT
TRBV20-1	TRBJ2-5	NA	TRBD2	CSASPLLAGMIETQYF	TGCAGTGCTAGCCCTTTACTAGCGGGAATGATAGAGACCCAGTACTTC
TRBV18	TRBJ2-5	few	NA	CASSPAYPETQYF	TGTGCCAGCTCACCAGCGTATCCAGAGACCCAGTACTTC
TRBV5-1	TRBJ1-1	many	TRBD1	CASSTGQGGTEAFF	TGTGCCAGTAGTACCGGACAGGGCGGGACTGAAGCTTTCTTT
TRBV29-1	TRBJ2-1	NA	TRBD2	CSVGWGSGSGYNEQFF	TGCAGCGTGGGCTGGGGTAGCGGGAGTGGGTACAATGAGCAGTTCTTC
TRBV30	TRBJ1-4	many	NA	CAWSGSPTNEKLFF	TGTGCTTGGTCGGGCAGTCCAACTAATGAAAAACTGTTTTTT
TRBV7-2	TRBJ2-2	few	TRBD2	CASSQTSGIPGELFF	TGTGCCAGCAGCCAAACTAGCGGGATACCCGGGGAGCTGTTTTTT
TRBV15	TRBJ2-5	few	NA	CATSSHRGNQETQYF	TGTGCCACCAGCTCTCATAGGGGGAACCAAGAGACCCAGTACTTC
TRBV20-1	TRBJ2-1	many	NA	CSAGSWGDNEQFF	TGCAGTGCTGGGTCATGGGGGGACAATGAGCAGTTCTTC
TRBV28	TRBJ2-7	many	NA	CASSWGQLTYEQYF	TGTGCCAGCAGTTGGGGCCAACTCACCTACGAGCAGTACTTC
TRBV7-3	TRBJ2-5	many	NA	CASSLTAGAQETQYF	TGTGCCAGCAGCCTTACAGCAGGGGCTCAAGAGACCCAGTACTTC
TRBV19	TRBJ1-5	NA	NA	CASLDLRINQPQHF	TGTGCCAGTTTAGACCTGAGGATCAATCAGCCCCAGCATTTT
TRBV7-3	TRBJ2-1	few	NA	CASSSVSSYNEQFF	TGCGCCAGCAGTAGCGTAAGCTCCTACAATGAGCAGTTCTTC
TRBV7-2	TRBJ1-1	once	NA	CASSFQAGVTEAFF	TGTGCCAGCAGCTTTCAGGCAGGGGTCACTGAAGCTTTCTTT
TRBV9	TRBJ2-7	NA	NA	CASSVDVGPTYEQYF	TGTGCCAGCAGCGTAGATGTGGGACCGACCTACGAGCAGTACTTC
TRBV6-5	TRBJ2-1	NA	TRBD2	CASSWGLAENEQFF	TGTGCCAGCAGTTGGGGACTAGCAGAGAATGAGCAGTTCTTC
TRBV11-3	TRBJ2-1	few	TRBD2	CASSLSGTSAYNEQFF	TGTGCCAGCAGCTTATCTGGGACTAGCGCTTACAATGAGCAGTTCTTC
TRBV28	TRBJ2-3	NA	NA	CASSSPPASTDTQYF	TGTGCCAGCAGTTCCCCTCCAGCAAGCACAGATACGCAGTATTTT
TRBV7-3	TRBJ2-1	NA	TRBD2	CASSLGPSGTVGEQFF	TGTGCCAGCAGCTTAGGTCCTAGCGGGACGGTAGGTGAGCAGTTCTTC
TRBV6-2/TRBV6-3	TRBJ2-7	NA	TRBD2	CASSYSDAGGEQYF	TGTGCCAGCAGTTACTCTGACGCGGGGGGCGAGCAGTACTTC
TRBV4-1	TRBJ2-7	NA	NA	CASSQGRGTYEQYF	TGCGCCAGCAGCCAAGGCCGCGGGACCTACGAGCAGTACTTC
TRBV18	TRBJ2-5	few	NA	CASSHQRGDETQYF	TGTGCCAGCTCACACCAGCGCGGGGACGAGACCCAGTACTTC
TRBV12-3/TRBV12-4	TRBJ1-2	many	NA	CASSYLTAYSF	TGTGCCAGCAGTTATTTGACAGCTTACTCCTTC
TRBV5-1	TRBJ2-1	NA	TRBD2	CASSLRGGEHEQFF	TGCGCCAGCAGCTTGCGGGGGGGGGAACATGAGCAGTTCTTC
TRBV20-1	TRBJ1-2	few	NA	CSAREPGTSYGYTF	TGCAGTGCTAGAGAGCCCGGGACAAGCTATGGCTACACCTTC
TRBV10-3	TRBJ2-5	few	NA	CAISRDPQETQYF	TGTGCCATCAGTCGGGACCCTCAAGAGACCCAGTACTTC
TRBV28	TRBJ2-1	many	TRBD2	CASRAGTKGNEQFF	TGTGCCAGCAGAGCCGGGACTAAGGGCAATGAGCAGTTCTTC
TRBV20-1	TRBJ1-2	many	TRBD1	CSALGQGDYGYTF	TGCAGTGCTTTAGGACAGGGGGACTATGGCTACACCTTC
TRBV30	TRBJ1-2	many	NA	CAWSVRTSYGYTF	TGTGCCTGGAGTGTACGGACATCCTATGGCTACACCTTC
TRBV5-6	TRBJ2-7	few	NA	CASSPGVFSYEQYF	TGTGCCAGCAGCCCCGGCGTCTTCTCCTACGAGCAGTACTTC
TRBV11-2	TRBJ2-2	few	NA	CASSLANPGELFF	TGTGCCAGCAGCTTAGCCAACCCCGGGGAGCTGTTTTTT
TRBV5-1	TRBJ2-1	NA	NA	CASSPGDSYYNEQFF	TGCGCCAGCAGCCCGGGTGACTCTTACTACAATGAGCAGTTCTTC
TRBV2	TRBJ2-3	NA	TRBD2	CASRATSGADTQYF	TGTGCCAGCAGAGCGACTAGCGGGGCAGATACGCAGTATTTT
TRBV7-9	TRBJ1-1	few	NA	CASSLEVLTTEAFF	TGTGCCAGCAGCTTAGAGGTGCTTACCACTGAAGCTTTCTTT
TRBV20-1	TRBJ2-3	many	NA	CSARDVGQFTDTQYF	TGCAGTGCTAGAGATGTGGGACAATTCACAGATACGCAGTATTTT